This entry concerns a single T cell receptor beta chain. TCRdb re-derived calls from the 5' RACE reads in MiXCR, one entry per CDR3 protein. The sample shows 500,000 to 600,000 distinct CDR3 sequences, roughly 21% of them seen only once. This record belongs to a study of identical twins. Trimming left V 7 bases short and J 0 bases short, with 10 bases between. CDR1 ENHRY and CDR2 SYGVKD come from the germline V gene. This CDR3 is 15 amino acids long. These data were also reused for a study on T cells expressing NK-cell markers.

Sequenced input: CD4+ T cells sorted from blood. The chain joins TRBV10-3 to TRBJ2-6, with D possibly TRBD1 on 6 matching bases. The TCR was taken from a woman under 30 in good health. CDR3 loop: CAITTGSSGANVLTF. The CDR3 DNA reads as TGTGCCATCACAACAGGGTCCTCTGGGGCCAACGTCCTGACTTTC.